Listed here is a single T cell receptor (beta chain). Its antigen remains unknown. The sample belongs to a study of cytomegalovirus exposure and HLA in healthy donors. About the study: The 120 or so validation repertoires were reported in a later analysis to have been generated on the same platform as the approximately 700 first-cohort repertoires.

Study-wide points: Whilst most TCR sequences proved rare, a subset of public TCRs occurred across many donors.

Assay used: immunoSEQ multiplex PCR; TCRdb lists only in-frame clones, some missing. The sample includes 200,000 to 300,000 clones, roughly 86% of them seen just once. The germline V gene encodes CDR1 MGHRA and CDR2 YSYEKL. This CDR3 comprises 14 residues. V dropped 6 bases and J dropped 7 bases, with 16 bases sitting between them. The donors were in the approximately 120-subject validation cohort, distinct from the roughly 700-subject first cohort. The source of this sequence is a woman aged 25 to 45 in good health and CMV-seropositive. This chain joins TRBV4-1 and TRBJ1-5, with a tentative D call TRBD1 (5 bases). The sample comprised PBMCs. The CDR3 DNA is TGCGCCAGCAGGGAGGGAGGGGAGGGGCAGCCCCAGCATTTT. This encodes CASREGGEGQPQHF.